The T cell receptor beta chain described here comes from a study of T cell repertoires in cytomegalovirus infection. Study-wide findings and caveats: The ex vivo response was dominated by HLA-C-restricted CMV-specific TCR beta clonotypes.

Many counts were recorded for this clonotype. Antigen: not known. Germline assignment: CDR1 SGHTA and CDR2 FQGNSA. J was trimmed by 2 bases and V by 2 bases; bases with no gene match: 9. The CDR3 has 18 amino acids. One entry per CDR3 protein, called by TCRdb with MiXCR from the reads. This sample has some 310,000 distinct CDR3 sequences, with about 25% found just once. This specimen consisted of cultured PBMCs, obtained from culture after CMV antigen stimulation. This rearrangement joins TRBV7-2 to TRBJ2-3, with 11 bases identical to TRBD2. This clonotype was obtained from a human donor in good health (CMV status not recorded). Some clones in this sample may be carry-over from other donors' samples. The DNA of the CDR3 is TGTGCCAGCAGCTTACTGGTCGCTAGCGGGAGGTACACAGATACGCAGTATTTT. Translation: CASSLLVASGRYTDTQYF. The variable domain in full, completed from reference TRBV7-2 and TRBJ2-3, reads GAGVSQSPSNKVTEKGKDVELRCDPISGHTALYWYRQSLGQGLEFLIYFQGNSAPDKSGLPSDRFSAERTGGSVSTLTIQRTQQEDSAVYLCASSLLVASGRYTDTQYFGPGTRLTVL.